This TCR beta chain was documented in a study of blood T cell repertoires in COVID-19. Background on the study: Acute and convalescent COVID-19 specimens originated in the United States, Italy and Spain. PBMCs, B-cell-depleted T cells, or T cells provided the cDNA or gDNA that made up the material.

In germline, CDR1 is SGHAT, CDR2 FQNNGV. The CDR3 runs 14 residues. V was clipped by 5 bases and J by 5 bases, with 15 bases between them. Authors' methods: Estimated nucleated cell counts came from reference gene primer amplification. The data were produced by immunoSEQ multiplex PCR, yet TCRdb's version contains in-frame clones alone and is incomplete. The V and J calls and clone size were taken over from that table, and D and trimming were inferred from the DNA. Seen here are around 120,000 clones, roughly 85% observed once, and the top ten hold under 2.5%. V gene TRBV11-2 combines with J gene TRBJ1-2; D unresolved. The sequence derives from a man in his thirties or forties with acute or convalescent COVID-19. Sequenced input: peripheral blood. CDR3 DNA sequence: TGTGCCAGCAGCCCTGACGGAGGAGGGTATGGCTACACCTTC. It codes for CASSPDGGGYGYTF.